What follows are 8 T cell receptor beta chains derived from one specimen sequenced in a study of T cell responses to AZD1222 COVID-19 vaccine. TCRdb's table, derived via immunoSEQ multiplex PCR, lists solely in-frame clones and lacks some. The sample lists 150,000 or so clones, about 90% occurring once. Material: peripheral blood, obtained 28 days after the second AZD1222 dose. These TCRs come from an adult who received the AZD1222 COVID-19 vaccine.

This clone was recorded a few times. The chain couples TRBV29-1 to TRBJ1-5; D gene unclear. This CDR3 has 13 amino acids. CDR1 is SQVTM, CDR2 ANQGSEA, per germline. Trimming removed 4 bases at V and 0 bases at J, with 7 bases between. This chain's CDR3 is CSVAHYSNQPQHF. CDR3 sequence (DNA): TGCAGCGTTGCGCACTATAGCAATCAGCCCCAGCATTTT.

This clone is a singleton in its sample. The V gene is TRBV27, the J gene TRBJ2-1; 13 positions agree with TRBD2. Germline V CDR1 and CDR2: MNHEY, SMNVEV (reference sequence). J gave up 4 bases and V 4 bases, and 4 bases lay outside the gene matches. CDR3 length: 16 residues. The CDR3 sequence is CASSSGLAGAYNEQFF. The CDR3 DNA reads TGTGCCAGCAGTTCCGGACTAGCGGGGGCTTACAATGAGCAGTTCTTC.

This chain uses TRBV11-3 with TRBJ2-3; either TRBD1 or TRBD2 may fit D (6 bases each). This CDR3 is built from 12 residues. Germline CDR1 is SGHNT and CDR2 is YENEEA. V lost 5 bases to trimming and J lost 4 bases, with 7 bases between them. The CDR3 spells CASSGGPDTQYF. The CDR3 nucleotides are TGTGCCAGCAGCGGGGGGCCAGATACGCAGTATTTT.

The chain recombines TRBV5-4 with TRBJ1-1; the match to TRBD1 covers 7 bases. J lost 7 bases, V lost 4 bases, and 13 bases had no gene match. This CDR3 is built from 15 residues. Germline assignment: CDR1 SGHNT and CDR2 YYREEE (reference sequence). CDR3 loop: CASSPTRTGGGEAFF. CDR3 sequence (DNA): TGTGCCAGCAGCCCGACCAGGACAGGTGGTGGTGAAGCTTTCTTT.

V is TRBV5-4 and J is TRBJ1-4; D may be TRBD1 (6 bases). The germline CDR1 and CDR2 sequences are SGHNT and YYREEE (reference sequence). The V gene lost 0 bases and the J gene lost 4 bases, with 13 bases spanning the gap. CDR3 length: 16 residues. DNA for the CDR3: TGTGCCAGCAGCTTGGTTCCGGACAGCCTTAATGAAAAACTGTTTTTT. Encoded protein: CASSLVPDSLNEKLFF.

The chain links TRBV30 to TRBJ1-2; no reliable D call. CDR1 is GTSNPN, CDR2 SVGIG, per germline (reference sequence). The V and J ends lost 1 base and 6 bases respectively, with 6 bases between them. This CDR3 is built from 11 residues. The chain's CDR3 is CAWSDFNGYTF. CDR3 coding DNA: TGTGCCTGGAGTGACTTTAATGGCTACACCTTC.

As to this clone: At the DNA level, this CDR3 is encoded by other sequences in the same sample as well. The rearrangement joins TRBV19 to TRBJ1-2; 8 nucleotides agree with TRBD1. After removal of 5 bases from V and 3 bases from J, the junction contained 2 bases not matched to a gene. The CDR3 runs to 13 residues. Germline V gene data show CDR1 as LNHDA and CDR2 as SQIVND (reference sequence). The CDR3 region is CASSPTGDYGYTF. The CDR3 nucleotides are TGTGCCAGTAGTCCGACAGGGGACTATGGCTACACCTTC. The full variable domain, with the rest looked up from reference TRBV19 and TRBJ1-2, is DGGITQSPKYLFRKEGQNVTLSCEQNLNHDAMYWYRQDPGQGLRLIYYSQIVNDFQKGDIAEGYSVSREKKESFPLTVTSAQKNPTAFYLCASSPTGDYGYTFGSGTRLTVV.

This sequence joins TRBV5-8 and TRBJ1-2; no firm D call. This CDR3 spans 9 amino acids. The germline V gene encodes CDR1 SGHTS and CDR2 YDEGEE. Trimming shortened V by 10 bases and J by 4 bases, and 5 bases separated the two germline ends. The DNA of the CDR3 is TGTGCCGTCGGCTATGGCTACACCTTC. Translation gives CAVGYGYTF.